These 17 T cell receptor beta chains originate from one sample sequenced in a study of breast tumors, draining lymph nodes, adjacent tissues. TCRdb processed the multiplex PCR reads anew with MiXCR; each CDR3 protein has one entry. The sample shows around 230,000 distinct CDR3 sequences, approximately 36% of them seen only once. Breast cancer patients provided tissue from their axillary draining lymph nodes. Material: axillary lymph node tissue. Receptors originate from a female donor with breast cancer. Some clones in this sample may be carry-over from other donors' samples.

This clonotype showed up just once. V and J are TRBV7-9 and TRBJ1-1; D is unresolved. With 0 bases removed from V and 1 base from J, the gap between germline ends came to 6 bases. Germline V gene data show CDR1 as SEHNR and CDR2 as FQNEAQ (reference sequence). The CDR3 covers 14 residues. CDR3 sequence reads: CASSLAVGNTEAFF. The CDR3 DNA reads as TGTGCCAGCAGCTTAGCGGTGGGGAACACTGAAGCTTTCTTT.

The chain uses TRBV25-1 and TRBJ2-1, with 10 bases identical to TRBD1. Germline trimming cut 3 bases from V and 4 bases from J; bases unmatched to any gene: 6. The CDR3 is made up of 16 amino acids. Per the germline V gene, CDR1 is MGHDK and CDR2 is SYGVNS. CDR3 coding DNA: TGTGCCAGCAGTGACCTGGGACAGGGGCGTTACAATGAGCAGTTCTTC. Encoded protein: CASSDLGQGRYNEQFF.

The chain joins TRBV19 to TRBJ1-6; D ambiguous. Germline V gene data show CDR1 as LNHDA and CDR2 as SQIVND (reference sequence). The CDR3 loop spans 14 amino acids. V dropped 3 bases and J dropped 10 bases, with 13 bases sitting between them. In nucleotides, the CDR3 is TGTGCCAGTAGTATTCGACGGGGTAGATCACCCCTCCACTTT. This encodes CASSIRRGRSPLHF.

This clonotype came up many times. The chain uses TRBV19 and TRBJ2-1, with TRBD1 identical over 8 bases. Per germline, CDR1 LNHDA and CDR2 SQIVND (reference sequence). The ends lost 5 bases at V and 0 bases at J; junction bases unmatched: 3. CDR3 size: 15 residues. The CDR3 here is CASSLTGGSYNEQFF. In nucleotides, the CDR3 is TGTGCCAGTAGTTTAACAGGGGGCTCCTACAATGAGCAGTTCTTC.

The chain couples TRBV12-3 or TRBV12-4 to TRBJ2-3; possibly TRBD2 for D (6 bases). The CDR3 covers 13 residues. Trimming removed 6 bases at V and 5 bases at J, with 12 bases between. As DNA, the CDR3 is TGTGCCAGCAGCCGCGTGGGGGGAGATACGCAGTATTTT. This gives the protein CASSRVGGDTQYF.

This clonotype was picked up one time. This rearrangement joins TRBV5-4 to TRBJ2-1, with D maybe TRBD2 (6 bases). CDR1 and CDR2 from the germline V gene are SGHNT and YYREEE (reference sequence). V gave up 0 bases and J gave up 4 bases, with 11 bases separating them. This CDR3 has 15 amino acids. CDR3 coding DNA: TGTGCCAGCAGCTTGGCTAGCGCAGCTTACAATGAGCAGTTCTTC. Translating gives CASSLASAAYNEQFF.

The table lists this clonotype with many counts. One end of the junction does not line up with germline, which may come from a read error. The genes are TRBV9 and TRBJ2-5; D is unclear. The CDR3 spans 14 residues. Germline CDR1 and CDR2: SGDLS and YYNGEE. CDR3 protein: CASSPGRVQETQSF. The CDR3 coding sequence is TGTGCCAGCAGCCCTGGCCGGGTCCAAGAGACCCAGTCCTTC.

This clonotype was found many times. The V and J genes are TRBV25-1 and TRBJ2-1, with a tentative D call TRBD2 (6 bases). The CDR3 runs 16 residues. CDR1 and CDR2 (germline): MGHDK, SYGVNS. The V and J ends lost 3 bases and 4 bases respectively, with 16 bases between them. CDR3 residues: CASSDLAGMEYNEQFF. CDR3 DNA: TGTGCCAGCAGTGATCTTGCGGGAATGGAGTACAATGAGCAGTTCTTC.

This clonotype was counted at least ten times. The genes are TRBV11-2 and TRBJ1-6; D ambiguous. Germline values: CDR1 SGHAT, CDR2 FQNNGV. The CDR3 length is 11 residues. With 3 bases removed from V and 15 bases from J, the gap between germline ends came to 9 bases. The CDR3: CASSLSESLHF. CDR3 nucleotides: TGTGCCAGCAGCTTGAGTGAAAGCCTCCACTTT.

This clonotype has a count of ten or more. The V call is TRBV29-1, the J call TRBJ1-4, with no clear D. The CDR3 runs 12 residues. CDR1 is SQVTM and CDR2 is ANQGSEA in the germline V gene. V dropped 7 bases and J dropped 3 bases, with 9 bases sitting between them. CDR3 sequence reads: CSARRSNEKLFF. The DNA for the CDR3 is TGCAGCGCTAGGCGGTCTAATGAAAAACTGTTTTTT.

This clonotype was seen repeatedly, ten times or more. This chain links TRBV6-1 with TRBJ2-5; D is possibly TRBD2 (6 bases). Trimming stripped 4 bases from V and 7 bases from J, with 25 bases between. This CDR3 comprises 17 residues. Germline V gives CDR1 MNHNS, CDR2 SASEGT. Here the CDR3 DNA reads TGTGCCAGCAGTGGCCTCGGTCCGGGGACTTCCATCGGGACCCAGTACTTC. Residues: CASSGLGPGTSIGTQYF.

This clonotype has at least ten counts. The chain carries TRBV5-5 and TRBJ1-6, with TRBD1 matching over 8 bases. V lost 4 bases and J lost 4; bases outside the gene matches: 7. CDR3 size: 16 residues. CDR1 SGHKS and CDR2 YYEKEE come from the germline V gene (reference sequence). In DNA form, the CDR3 reads TGTGCCAGCAGCGGAACAGGGGGGGTATATAATTCACCCCTCCACTTT. It encodes CASSGTGGVYNSPLHF. Full variable domain (rest looked up from reference TRBV5-5 and TRBJ1-6): DAGVTQSPTHLIKTRGQQVTLRCSPISGHKSVSWYQQVLGQGPQFIFQYYEKEERGRGNFPDRFSARQFPNYSSELNVNALLLGDSALYLCASSGTGGVYNSPLHFGNGTRLTVT.

In this sample, this clonotype turned up many times. This chain uses TRBV10-3 with TRBJ2-3; D is unresolved. V lost 4 bases and J 1 base, leaving 6 bases between the germline ends. The V gene's germline CDR1 is ENHRY and CDR2 SYGVKD. CDR3 length: 13 residues. The CDR3 DNA sequence: TGTGCCATCAGTGGAGGACGCACAGATACGCAGTATTTT. Translating gives CAISGGRTDTQYF.

At least ten counts were recorded for this clonotype. The chain couples TRBV11-3 to TRBJ2-2; 9 bases fit TRBD2. V lost 5 bases to trimming and J lost 6 bases; unmatched junction nucleotides: 19. Germline V lookup: CDR1 SGHNT, CDR2 YENEEA. This CDR3 region has 19 residues. This CDR3 reads CASSLRKGLAGRVAGELFF. As DNA, the CDR3 is TGTGCCAGCAGCCTAAGAAAGGGGCTAGCGGGAAGAGTAGCCGGGGAGCTGTTTTTT.

This clonotype was picked up many times. The chain joins TRBV7-9 to TRBJ1-2; unclear D gene. This CDR3 is built from 15 residues. V lost 1 base and J lost 5, with 14 bases in between. Germline V gene lookup returns CDR1 SEHNR and CDR2 FQNEAQ (reference sequence). CDR3 sequence reads: CASSLVAGAPYGYTF. The CDR3 DNA follows: TGTGCCAGCAGCTTAGTGGCAGGCGCCCCTTATGGCTACACCTTC. The variable domain in full, with the rest retrieved from reference TRBV7-9 and TRBJ1-2, is DTGVSQNPRHKITKRGQNVTFRCDPISEHNRLYWYRQTLGQGPEFLTYFQNEAQLEKSRLLSDRFSAERPKGSFSTLEIQRTEQGDSAMYLCASSLVAGAPYGYTFGSGTRLTVV.

This clonotype has a count of ten or more. The CDR3 loop is CASSAQTGGAGNTIYF. CDR3 in DNA: TGTGCCAGCAGCGCCCAGACAGGGGGCGCGGGTAACACCATATATTTT. This chain connects TRBV9 to TRBJ1-3; 10 bases align to TRBD1. CDR1 and CDR2 (germline): SGDLS, YYNGEE. V lost 3 bases and J lost 7; bases outside the gene matches: 10. There are 16 residues in the CDR3. Looking up the rest from reference TRBV9 and TRBJ1-3 gives the full variable domain: DSGVTQTPKHLITATGQRVTLRCSPRSGDLSVYWYQQSLDQGLQFLIQYYNGEERAKGNILERFSAQQFPDLHSELNLSSLELGDSALYFCASSAQTGGAGNTIYFGEGSWLTVV.

This clonotype was detected ten times or more. The V call is TRBV20-1, the J call TRBJ2-3; 10 nucleotides line up with TRBD1. Germline V gene data show CDR1 as DFQATT and CDR2 as SNEGSKA (reference sequence). V gave up 0 bases and J gave up 2 bases; unmatched junction bases: 5. The CDR3 contains 16 residues. The CDR3 DNA reads as TGCAGTGCTAGAGAGTTGGGACAGGGGTACACAGATACGCAGTATTTT. It encodes CSARELGQGYTDTQYF.